These 7 T cell receptor beta chains originate from one sample sequenced in a study of CD8 T cells in Susac syndrome. An amount of RNA that ranged from roughly 0.5 to 1 ug was reverse transcribed with random hexamers. TCRdb independently ran MiXCR on the immunoSEQ multiplex PCR reads; one entry per CDR3 protein. The table records almost 450,000 distinct CDR3 sequences, around 85% of them present only once. Input material: CD8+ T cells from PBMCs. The source is a human donor with multiple sclerosis.

This chain joins TRBV3-1 and TRBJ2-2; 7 positions agree with TRBD1. V gave up 4 bases and J gave up 8 bases; unmatched junction bases: 13. This CDR3 contains 16 residues. From germline, CDR1 is LGHDT and CDR2 YNNKEL (reference sequence). CDR3 region: CASSPVGTAPRGELFF. The CDR3 coding sequence is TGTGCCAGCAGCCCTGTTGGGACAGCCCCCAGAGGGGAGCTGTTTTTT.

This clonotype has only one observation. The chain's CDR3 is CASSQDRAAYNEQFF. In DNA, the CDR3 is TGCGCCAGCAGCCAAGACAGGGCAGCCTACAATGAGCAGTTCTTC. V and J are TRBV4-1 and TRBJ2-1; a weak D match, TRBD1 (5 bases). The V gene lost 0 bases and the J gene lost 2 bases, with 8 bases spanning the gap. Germline V gene data show CDR1 as MGHRA and CDR2 as YSYEKL. This CDR3 contains 15 residues.

The V gene is TRBV20-1, the J gene TRBJ2-7, with 10 bases lining up with TRBD2. Germline V CDR1 and CDR2: DFQATT, SNEGSKA (reference sequence). The CDR3 sequence is 13 residues long. J was trimmed by 6 bases and V by 5 bases; bases with no gene match: 7. The CDR3 coding sequence is TGCAGTGCTCGCTCCGGGACTAGCGTCGAGCAGTACTTC. Its translation is CSARSGTSVEQYF.

This clonotype was detected a few times. This sequence joins TRBV14 and TRBJ2-1; TRBD2 matches at 7 bases. V gave up 0 bases and J gave up 7 bases; unmatched junction bases: 9. CDR1 is SGHDN, CDR2 FVKESK, per germline. CDR3 size: 16 residues. This CDR3 is CASSQDAGVNSNEQFF. CDR3 coding DNA: TGTGCCAGCAGCCAAGATGCGGGGGTTAACTCGAATGAGCAGTTCTTC.

The chain has TRBV19 and TRBJ2-1; the D gene is possibly TRBD1 (6 bases). From germline, CDR1 is LNHDA and CDR2 SQIVND (reference sequence). V was trimmed by 7 bases and J by 1 base, leaving 14 bases between them. This CDR3 is built from 15 residues. This chain's CDR3 is CASTLSQGSYNEQFF. The CDR3 DNA is TGTGCCAGTACTCTCTCACAGGGTTCCTACAATGAGCAGTTCTTC.

The chain recombines TRBV6-5 with TRBJ1-2; maybe TRBD1 (5 bases). Trimming removed 7 bases from V and 7 bases from J, with 16 bases in between. In germline, CDR1 is MNHEY, CDR2 SVGAGI. There are 13 residues in the CDR3. CDR3 in amino acids: CASTSWGEGGYTF. The DNA of the CDR3 is TGTGCCAGCACCTCCTGGGGGGAGGGTGGCTACACCTTC.

The rearrangement uses TRBV6-5 and TRBJ2-7, with 7 bases lining up with TRBD1. CDR3 length: 19 residues. Unmatched junction bases numbered 19, after V lost 0 bases and J lost 5 bases. Per the germline V gene, CDR1 is MNHEY and CDR2 is SVGAGI. The CDR3 loop is CASSYSSFFERQGNHEQYF. The CDR3 DNA is TGTGCCAGCAGTTACTCGAGTTTTTTCGAGAGACAGGGTAACCACGAGCAGTACTTC.